The T cell receptor (beta chain) under discussion was sequenced for a study of post-analysis software for immune sequencing data. This clonotype was seen a few times. Its antigen is not identified. Unique molecular identifiers featured in each of the TCR beta cDNA libraries. Using its own MiXCR run on the PCR reads, TCRdb lists one record per CDR3 protein. The sample lists hundreds of thousands of distinct CDR3 sequences; 25% to 30% were seen once. The V segment lost 5 bases and the J segment 6 bases; nucleotides outside the gene matches: 7. This CDR3 is 15 amino acids long. Germline V gene sequence: CDR1 SEHNR, CDR2 FQNEAQ (reference sequence). General study points: In patients, four to six TRBV segments were more frequent than in controls, with TRBV5-6, TRBV5-1 and TRBV20-1 among them.

V gene TRBV7-9 combines with J gene TRBJ2-1; 10 nucleotides line up with TRBD2. The TCR was taken from a girl aged 5-17 years with multiple sclerosis. The sequencing sample was made of blood. The CDR3 DNA reads TGTGCCAGCAGCCTCGGGACTAGCGCACCCAATGAGCAGTTCTTC. It translates to CASSLGTSAPNEQFF. Using reference TRBV7-9 and TRBJ2-1 for the parts outside the CDR3, the full variable domain is DTGVSQNPRHKITKRGQNVTFRCDPISEHNRLYWYRQTLGQGPEFLTYFQNEAQLEKSRLLSDRFSAERPKGSFSTLEIQRTEQGDSAMYLCASSLGTSAPNEQFFGPGTRLTVL.